This T cell receptor (beta chain) is drawn from a study of a mutant IDH1 vaccine in newly diagnosed glioma. Data came from immunoSEQ multiplex PCR; TCRdb stores just in-frame clones and leaves some out. The table includes 30,000 to 35,000 clones, approximately 89% detected once. As regards this clone: Its cognate antigen is unknown.

Time point of the sample: week 47, end of study. One vaccine dose held 300 ug of mutant IDH1 20-mer peptide and came with topical imiquimod. This CDR3 has 18 amino acids. Germline V gene lookup returns CDR1 SGHDT and CDR2 YYEEEE. The junction had 8 bases not matched to a gene; V was cut back by 4 bases and J by 3 bases. Study outcomes and limitations: Top-clonotype changes in peripheral T cells seemed unrelated to pseudoprogression. The occurrence of vaccine-induced immune responses was seen in 80% to 95% of patients.

The rearrangement links TRBV5-6 to TRBJ2-3; 16 positions match TRBD2. The material sequenced was PBMCs, taken from a glioma patient whose treatment included an IDH1 peptide vaccine. The TCR was taken from a man in his forties or fifties with glioma. The CDR3 reads CASSLGTSGGDKTDTQYF. The CDR3 DNA reads TGTGCCAGCAGCCTGGGGACTAGCGGGGGGGATAAAACAGATACGCAGTATTTT.